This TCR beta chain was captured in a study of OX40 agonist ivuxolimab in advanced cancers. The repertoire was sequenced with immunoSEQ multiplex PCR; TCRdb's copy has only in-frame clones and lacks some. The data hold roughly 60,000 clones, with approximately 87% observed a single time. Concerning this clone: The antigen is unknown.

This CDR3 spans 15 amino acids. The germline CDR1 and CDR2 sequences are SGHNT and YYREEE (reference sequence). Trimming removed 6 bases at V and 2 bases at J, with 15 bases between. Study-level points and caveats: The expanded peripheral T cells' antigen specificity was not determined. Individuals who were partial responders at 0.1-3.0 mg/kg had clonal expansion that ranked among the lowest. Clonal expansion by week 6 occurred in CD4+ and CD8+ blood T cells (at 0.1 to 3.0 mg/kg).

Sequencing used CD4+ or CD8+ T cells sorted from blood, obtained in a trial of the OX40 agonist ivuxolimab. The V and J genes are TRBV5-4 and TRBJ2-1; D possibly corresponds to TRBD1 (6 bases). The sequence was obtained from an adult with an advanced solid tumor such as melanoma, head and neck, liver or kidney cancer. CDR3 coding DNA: TGTGCCAGCACCAAAGGGGGTATAACCTACAATGAGCAGTTCTTC. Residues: CASTKGGITYNEQFF. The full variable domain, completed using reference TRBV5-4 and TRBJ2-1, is ETGVTQSPTHLIKTRGQQVTLRCSSQSGHNTVSWYQQALGQGPQFIFQYYREEENGRGNFPPRFSGLQFPNYSSELNVNALELDDSALYLCASTKGGITYNEQFFGPGTRLTVL.